This T cell receptor (beta chain) stems from a study of cytomegalovirus exposure and HLA in healthy donors. Study-level results: Some TCR beta chains (roughly 160 of them) were listed as cytomegalovirus-associated. Later on, analysis showed that most CMV-associated TCR beta chains appeared to be HLA-restricted. Presence/absence comparisons presumed near-even sequencing depth among donors.

Regarding this clone: Its matching antigen is unknown.

Primers for the PCR totalled 60 Vbeta and 13 Jbeta. Profiled with immunoSEQ multiplex PCR; TCRdb holds only in-frame clones, not every one. The data show over 55,000 clones, roughly 67% seen once. The TCR comes from a man aged 40-55 years in good health and CMV-seropositive. Sequenced material: PBMCs.

The CDR3, as DNA: TGTGCCAGCAGCTTGGCTGGGGCAGAGACCCAGTACTTC. This codes for CASSLAGAETQYF. This chain uses TRBV5-4 with TRBJ2-5; D is perhaps TRBD1 (5 bases). Per the germline V gene, CDR1 is SGHNT and CDR2 is YYREEE (reference sequence). The CDR3 length is 13 residues. The ends were cut back, 0 bases at V and 4 bases at J, with 7 bases in the middle. The complete variable domain, with remaining parts taken from reference TRBV5-4 and TRBJ2-5, reads ETGVTQSPTHLIKTRGQQVTLRCSSQSGHNTVSWYQQALGQGPQFIFQYYREEENGRGNFPPRFSGLQFPNYSSELNVNALELDDSALYLCASSLAGAETQYFGPGTRLLVL.